The T cell receptor (beta chain) described here comes from a study of T cell responses to AZD1222 COVID-19 vaccine. Study conclusions and caveats: Donors were mostly white British, more females; clonal diversity possibly underestimated. Recipients of AZD1222 seropositive at baseline numbered only 5 to 7. Spike was spanned by vaccine-associated CD4 TCRs, which were dominant at 160-218 and 743-854.

Trimming took off 5 bases at V and 1 base at J, with 8 bases between the two ends. CDR1 and CDR2 (germline): LGHDT, YNNKEL (reference sequence). The CDR3 is 13 amino acids. A word on this clone: The antigen is not known.

Data came from immunoSEQ multiplex PCR; TCRdb stores just in-frame clones and leaves some out. The sample lists approximately 210,000 clones; 80% to 95% were seen once. The chain links TRBV3-1 (or the pseudogene TRBV3-2) to TRBJ1-1; D remains ambiguous. The source was peripheral blood, collected 28 days after the second AZD1222 dose. This sequence originates from an adult who received the AZD1222 COVID-19 vaccine. CDR3 in amino acids: CASSSTRNTEAFF. The CDR3 DNA is TGTGCCAGCAGCTCTACCAGGAACACTGAAGCTTTCTTT.